This T cell receptor beta chain was profiled in a study of blood T cell repertoires in COVID-19. Study-wide background: Researchers got acute and convalescent COVID-19 samples from the United States, Italy and Spain.

Germline V CDR1 and CDR2: SGHNT, YENEEA. Germline trimming cut 5 bases from V and 2 bases from J; bases unmatched to any gene: 4. The CDR3 spans 15 residues. This table comes from immunoSEQ multiplex PCR, and its TCRdb copy is limited to in-frame clones, with some not included. This table has about 260,000 clones, 85% to 90% appearing once. Worth noting for this clone: Other DNA sequences in this sample translate to the same CDR3.

The chain uses TRBV11-3 and TRBJ2-2, with 8 bases identical to TRBD2. The clonotype originates from a woman aged 40 to 50 with acute or convalescent COVID-19. Sequenced material: peripheral blood. The CDR3 reads CASSRGGRNTGELFF. The CDR3 nucleotides are TGTGCCAGCAGCCGCGGGGGGCGCAACACCGGGGAGCTGTTTTTT.